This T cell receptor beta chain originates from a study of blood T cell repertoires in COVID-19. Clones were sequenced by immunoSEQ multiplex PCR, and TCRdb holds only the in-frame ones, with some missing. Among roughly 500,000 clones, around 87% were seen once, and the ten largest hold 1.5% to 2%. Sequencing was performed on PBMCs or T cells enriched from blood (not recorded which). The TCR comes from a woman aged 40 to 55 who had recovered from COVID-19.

This chain's CDR3 is CASSQEAPAGEAEQYF. CDR3 nucleotides: TGCGCCAGCAGCCAAGAAGCCCCAGCGGGAGAGGCCGAGCAGTACTTC. This chain connects TRBV4-1 to TRBJ2-7, with 8 bases aligning to TRBD2. CDR3 length: 16 residues. The V gene's germline CDR1 is MGHRA and CDR2 YSYEKL. The V and J ends lost 0 bases and 6 bases, in that order; junction bases with no gene match: 10.